One and the same sample provided the 15 T cell receptor beta chains below, sequenced in a study of graft-versus-host responses after intestinal transplantation. Their cognate antigens are unknown. TCRdb's copy holds only in-frame clones and misses some; the assay was immunoSEQ multiplex PCR. The table records about 110,000 clones, roughly 95% of them present only once. The sequencing used unstimulated CD8+ T cells sorted from spleen or lymph node cells, collected before intestinal transplant. All receptors derive from a human donor who received an intestinal transplant.

This chain uses TRBV19 with TRBJ2-3, with 7 bases aligning to TRBD2. This CDR3 has 16 amino acids. V shed 3 bases, J shed 0 bases, and the junction held 6 bases outside the gene matches. From germline, CDR1 is LNHDA and CDR2 SQIVND (reference sequence). The chain's CDR3 is CASSIGVSGSTDTQYF. CDR3 sequence (DNA): TGTGCCAGTAGTATTGGGGTTAGCGGGAGCACAGATACGCAGTATTTT.

The sample holds one count of this clone. V is TRBV6-5 and J is TRBJ2-7, with 8 bases that match TRBD1. CDR3 length equals 15 residues. The V segment lost 4 bases and the J segment 3 bases; nucleotides outside the gene matches: 8. Per germline, CDR1 MNHEY and CDR2 SVGAGI. The CDR3 sequence: CASSLNAGQDYEQYF. The CDR3 nucleotides are TGTGCCAGCAGTTTGAATGCGGGACAGGACTACGAGCAGTACTTC.

V gene TRBV6-4 combines with J gene TRBJ2-1; D ambiguous. V was shortened by 2 bases and J by 5 bases, with 4 bases between the two germline ends. The germline CDR1 and CDR2 sequences are MRHNA and SNTAGT. The CDR3 consists of 12 residues. CDR3 in amino acids: CASSDPHNEQFF. Written as DNA, the CDR3 is TGTGCCAGCAGTGACCCCCACAATGAGCAGTTCTTC.

This chain uses TRBV4-1 with TRBJ2-1, with TRBD2 identical over 12 bases. The CDR3 consists of 16 residues. The germline V gene encodes CDR1 MGHRA and CDR2 YSYEKL. V dropped 4 bases and J dropped 7; count of bases not matched to a gene: 8. The chain's CDR3 is CASSLLAGGSVNEQFF. The CDR3 coding sequence is TGCGCCAGCAGCCTTCTAGCGGGAGGGTCCGTAAATGAGCAGTTCTTC.

This clone was seen once. J is TRBJ2-2 and V is TRBV9; possible D gene TRBD2, 6 bases. Trimming cost V 2 bases and J 4 bases, with 15 bases left between them. Per germline, CDR1 SGDLS and CDR2 YYNGEE. This CDR3 is built from 16 residues. The CDR3 sequence is CASSVGGGPSTGELFF. The CDR3 coding sequence is TGTGCCAGCAGCGTGGGGGGTGGGCCTTCCACCGGGGAGCTGTTTTTT.

The chain recombines TRBV28 with TRBJ2-7; the D call may be TRBD1 or TRBD2 (5 bases each). Trimming shortened V by 1 base and J by 2 bases, and 9 bases separated the two germline ends. The CDR3 has 14 residues. Germline V gene data show CDR1 as MDHEN and CDR2 as SYDVKM. Written as DNA, the CDR3 is TGTGCCAGCAGTTTATCTGGGACCCCCTACGAGCAGTACTTC. Translation: CASSLSGTPYEQYF.

The rearrangement joins TRBV29-1 to TRBJ2-2, with a weak D call TRBD2 (6 bases). The CDR3 runs 16 residues. Germline CDR1 is SQVTM and CDR2 is ANQGSEA. V shed 1 base and J shed 2 bases, with 14 bases lying between them. The CDR3 here is CSVEVGVGGNTGELFF. CDR3 coding DNA: TGCAGCGTTGAAGTAGGGGTCGGGGGAAACACCGGGGAGCTGTTTTTT.

The chain employs TRBV9 and TRBJ1-3, with D hard to call. The CDR3 length is 17 residues. Germline CDR1 SGDLS, CDR2 YYNGEE. The V and J ends lost 4 bases and 2 bases respectively, with 19 bases between them. The CDR3 bases are TGTGCCAGCAGCCGCTTTGACCCTAAGAGAGCTGGAAACACCATATATTTT. Translated, it gives CASSRFDPKRAGNTIYF. The full variable domain, in which reference TRBV9 and TRBJ1-3 provide the parts outside the CDR3, is DSGVTQTPKHLITATGQRVTLRCSPRSGDLSVYWYQQSLDQGLQFLIQYYNGEERAKGNILERFSAQQFPDLHSELNLSSLELGDSALYFCASSRFDPKRAGNTIYFGEGSWLTVV.

The CDR3 DNA is TGTGCCAGCAGTAAAACACAGGGGGGCCCGCGAGAGACCCAGTACTTC. Residues: CASSKTQGGPRETQYF. The chain is built from TRBV28 and TRBJ2-5, with 8 bases identical to TRBD1. From germline, CDR1 is MDHEN and CDR2 SYDVKM. CDR3 length equals 16 residues. V shed 5 bases, J shed 4 bases, and the junction held 12 bases outside the gene matches.

The chain has TRBV6-5 and TRBJ1-1; 11 positions match TRBD1. Germline lookup yields CDR1 MNHEY and CDR2 SVGAGI. The CDR3 extends over 15 amino acids. Trimming cost V 4 bases and J 4 bases; bases outside gene matches: 5. The DNA for the CDR3 is TGTGCCAGCAGTTTCTCCGGGACAGGGGGCACTGAAGCTTTCTTT. Protein: CASSFSGTGGTEAFF.

V is TRBV25-1 and J is TRBJ1-1; a weak D match, TRBD1 (5 bases). The germline CDR1 and CDR2 sequences are MGHDK and SYGVNS. The CDR3 consists of 14 residues. The V and J ends lost 2 bases and 5 bases respectively, with 12 bases between them. The CDR3 protein is CASSEAGMRTEAFF. The CDR3 DNA follows: TGTGCCAGCAGTGAAGCAGGGATGCGGACTGAAGCTTTCTTT.

This clone is a singleton in its sample. The chain links TRBV6-1 to TRBJ1-1; TRBD1 matches 8 bases. The CDR3 loop spans 15 amino acids. Trimming at V came to 4 bases and at J to 3 bases, leaving 7 bases not matched to a gene. Germline loops: CDR1 MNHNS, CDR2 SASEGT. The CDR3 sequence: CASSASGGYDTEAFF. CDR3 nucleotide sequence: TGTGCCAGCAGTGCGTCAGGGGGCTATGACACTGAAGCTTTCTTT.

The chain couples TRBV5-8 to TRBJ2-7, with D tentatively TRBD1 (6 bases). This CDR3 spans 14 amino acids. V lost 6 bases, J lost 6 bases, and 19 bases lay in between. Germline CDR1 and CDR2: SGHTS and YDEGEE. CDR3 sequence: CASNQGTAQGEQYF. The CDR3 DNA follows: TGTGCCAGCAACCAGGGGACCGCTCAGGGCGAGCAGTACTTC.

The chain recombines TRBV27 with TRBJ1-2, with 10 bases that match TRBD1. V dropped 4 bases and J dropped 2; count of bases not matched to a gene: 7. The CDR3 contains 16 residues. CDR1 is MNHEY, CDR2 SMNVEV, per germline (reference sequence). The CDR3 DNA reads TGTGCCAGCAGTTCCCCCGGGACAGGGGTCAACTATGGCTACACCTTC. The encoded protein is CASSSPGTGVNYGYTF.

The chain couples TRBV18 to TRBJ2-5; D remains ambiguous. The CDR3 totals 14 residues. V lost 0 bases and J lost 4, with 9 bases in between. Per the germline V gene, CDR1 is KGHSH and CDR2 is LQKENI. CDR3 sequence: CASSPPLGAETQYF. As DNA, the CDR3 is TGTGCCAGCTCACCACCGCTAGGAGCAGAGACCCAGTACTTC.